This T cell receptor (beta chain) stems from a study of T cell responses to AZD1222 COVID-19 vaccine. Study-wide findings and caveats: The peak T cell response came first, and repertoires were sampled only after it. Two doses of AZD1222 preceded a rise in Spike-specific TCR breadth and depth. Among spike-specific TCRs, nearly half reportedly target unmutated variant regions.

Germline CDR1 is SGHAT and CDR2 is FQNNGV. The CDR3 is made up of 11 amino acids. V lost 5 bases, J lost 4 bases, and 3 bases lay in between. TCRdb keeps only in-frame clones here, not all; method: immunoSEQ multiplex PCR. The table includes approximately 120,000 clones, roughly 90% detected once. As regards this clone: Its antigen is not identified.

The TCR was taken from an adult in good health. The J gene is TRBJ2-4, the V gene TRBV11-2, with D unresolved. The source was peripheral blood, collected on day 0 of AZD1222 vaccination. CDR3 loop: CASSRKNIQYF. The CDR3 region has the DNA TGTGCCAGCAGCCGGAAAAACATTCAGTACTTC.